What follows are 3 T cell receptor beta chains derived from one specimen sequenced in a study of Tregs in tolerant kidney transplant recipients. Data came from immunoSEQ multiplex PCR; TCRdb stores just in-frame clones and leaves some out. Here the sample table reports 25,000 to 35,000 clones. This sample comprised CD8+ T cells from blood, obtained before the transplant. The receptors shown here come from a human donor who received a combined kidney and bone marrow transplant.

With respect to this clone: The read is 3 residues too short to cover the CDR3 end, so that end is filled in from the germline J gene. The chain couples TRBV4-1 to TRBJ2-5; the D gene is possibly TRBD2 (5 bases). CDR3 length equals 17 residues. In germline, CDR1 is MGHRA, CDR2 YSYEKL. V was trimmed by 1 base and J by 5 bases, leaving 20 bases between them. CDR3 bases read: TGCGCCAGCAGCCAAGCTGTCCTCACTAGTGGATTGGAGACC. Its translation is CASSQAVLTSGLET. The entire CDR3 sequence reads CASSQAVLTSGLETQYF.

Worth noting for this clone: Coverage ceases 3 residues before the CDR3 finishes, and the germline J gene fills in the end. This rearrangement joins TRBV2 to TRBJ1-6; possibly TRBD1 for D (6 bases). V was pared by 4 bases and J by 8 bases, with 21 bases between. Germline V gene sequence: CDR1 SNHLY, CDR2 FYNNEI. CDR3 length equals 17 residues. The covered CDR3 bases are TGTGCCAGCAGTGCCGGGGGGCTGGAATCCCGGGATTCACCC. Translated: CASSAGGLESRDSP. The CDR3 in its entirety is CASSAGGLESRDSPLHF.

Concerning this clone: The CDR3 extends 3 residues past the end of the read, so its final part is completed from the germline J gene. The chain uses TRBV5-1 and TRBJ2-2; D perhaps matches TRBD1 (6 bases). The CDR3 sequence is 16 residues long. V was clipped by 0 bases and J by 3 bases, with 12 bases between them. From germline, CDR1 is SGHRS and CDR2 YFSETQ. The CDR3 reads CASSLAGQGHTGELFF. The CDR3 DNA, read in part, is TGCGCCAGCAGCTTGGCAGGGCAGGGGCACACCGGGGAG.